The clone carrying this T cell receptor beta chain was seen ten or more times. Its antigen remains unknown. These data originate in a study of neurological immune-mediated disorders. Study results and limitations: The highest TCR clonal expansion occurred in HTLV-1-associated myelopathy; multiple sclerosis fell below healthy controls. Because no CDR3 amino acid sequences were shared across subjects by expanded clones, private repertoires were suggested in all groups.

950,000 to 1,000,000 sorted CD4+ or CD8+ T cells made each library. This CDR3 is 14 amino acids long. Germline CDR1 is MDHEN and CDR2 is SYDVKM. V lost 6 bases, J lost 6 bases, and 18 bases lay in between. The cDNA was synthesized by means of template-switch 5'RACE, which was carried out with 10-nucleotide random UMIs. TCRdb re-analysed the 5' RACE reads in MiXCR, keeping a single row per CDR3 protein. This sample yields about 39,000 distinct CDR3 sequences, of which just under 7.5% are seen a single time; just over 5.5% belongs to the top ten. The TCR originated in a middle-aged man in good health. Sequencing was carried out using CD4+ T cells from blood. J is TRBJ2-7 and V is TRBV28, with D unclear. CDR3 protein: CASSKPERMREQYF. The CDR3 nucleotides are TGTGCCAGCAGCAAGCCCGAACGTATGCGCGAGCAGTACTTC.